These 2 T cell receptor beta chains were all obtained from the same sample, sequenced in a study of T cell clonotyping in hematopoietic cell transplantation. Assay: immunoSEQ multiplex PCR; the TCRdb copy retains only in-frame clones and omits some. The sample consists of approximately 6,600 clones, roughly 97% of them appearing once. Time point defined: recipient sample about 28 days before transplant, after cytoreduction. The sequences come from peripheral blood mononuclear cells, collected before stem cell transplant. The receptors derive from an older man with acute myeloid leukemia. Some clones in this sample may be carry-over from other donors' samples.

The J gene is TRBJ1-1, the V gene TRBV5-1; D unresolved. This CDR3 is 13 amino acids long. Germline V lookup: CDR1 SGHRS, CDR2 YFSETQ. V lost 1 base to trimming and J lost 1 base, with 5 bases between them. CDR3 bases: TGCGCCAGCAGCTTGTCCCCGAACACTGAAGCTTTCTTT. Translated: CASSLSPNTEAFF.

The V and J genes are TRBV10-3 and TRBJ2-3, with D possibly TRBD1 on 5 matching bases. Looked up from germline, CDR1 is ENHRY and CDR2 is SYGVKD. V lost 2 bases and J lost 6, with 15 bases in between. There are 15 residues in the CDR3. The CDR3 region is CAISENRLPLDTQYF. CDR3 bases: TGTGCCATCAGTGAGAACAGGCTCCCCTTGGATACGCAGTATTTT.